This T cell receptor beta chain was sequenced during a study of blood T cell repertoires in COVID-19. In the study overall: Specimens from acute and convalescent COVID-19 originated in the United States, Italy and Spain. Sample material is recorded as cDNA or gDNA derived from T cells, B-cell-depleted T cells, or PBMCs.

Looked up from germline, CDR1 is MGHRA and CDR2 is YSYEKL. The CDR3 is 16 residues long. The V gene end was trimmed by 0 bases and the J gene end by 0 bases; junction bases not matched to a gene: 2. In the study's own analysis: For nucleated cells, counts were estimated from reference gene primer amplification. Generated by immunoSEQ multiplex PCR, the TCRdb table keeps only in-frame clones and is missing some. Clone size and V and J calls were adopted from that table, with D and trimming inferred from the DNA. This table holds approximately 290,000 clones, 80% to 95% found once. Source material: peripheral blood. The clonotype originates from a woman younger than 45 with COVID-19, enrolled during active disease. The chain has TRBV4-1 and TRBJ1-1; TRBD1 matches at 9 bases. The CDR3 spells CASSQEGTGMNTEAFF. The CDR3 DNA reads as TGCGCCAGCAGCCAAGAAGGGACAGGGATGAACACTGAAGCTTTCTTT.